The entry below describes one T cell receptor beta chain. The data originate from a study of blood T cell repertoires in COVID-19. The CDR3 is 13 residues long. Germline CDR1 and CDR2: MNHEY and SVGEGT. Trimming cost V 4 bases and J 4 bases, with 10 bases left between them. The method was immunoSEQ multiplex PCR; TCRdb's version includes in-frame clones alone and lacks a portion of them. The sample has 200,000 to 300,000 clones, approximately 88% seen once. This clonotype was sampled from a woman in her 30s with COVID-19, enrolled during active disease. The rearrangement links TRBV6-2 or TRBV6-3 to TRBJ1-2; the D is unclear. The sequenced sample consisted of peripheral blood. CDR3 sequence (DNA): TGTGCCAGCAGTTTATACCAGGTCTATGGCTACACCTTC. Its protein is CASSLYQVYGYTF.